This T cell receptor beta chain appears in the sequencing data of a study of identical twins. Findings and limits, study-wide: The study found that models underestimated out-of-frame TCR alpha sharing in monozygotic twins. The study based its conclusions on cross-sectional statistical analysis and did not follow the same donors.

Each CDR3 protein gets one entry after TCRdb re-called the 5' RACE reads with MiXCR. The table lists about 530,000 distinct CDR3 sequences, more than 20% of them singletons. Comments on this clonotype: As yet, its antigen is unknown.

The CDR3 consists of 12 residues. V gave up 5 bases and J gave up 11 bases, with 15 bases separating them. These data also formed part of another study, on yellow fever vaccine responses in identical twins.

The sample taken for sequencing was CD4+ T cells sorted from blood. The sequence came from a woman younger than 30 in good health. The chain has TRBV12-3 or TRBV12-4 and TRBJ2-5; D possibly corresponds to TRBD2 (6 bases). CDR3 protein: CASSLEGLVQYF. In DNA, the CDR3 is TGTGCCAGCAGTCTGGAGGGGCTAGTACAGTACTTC.